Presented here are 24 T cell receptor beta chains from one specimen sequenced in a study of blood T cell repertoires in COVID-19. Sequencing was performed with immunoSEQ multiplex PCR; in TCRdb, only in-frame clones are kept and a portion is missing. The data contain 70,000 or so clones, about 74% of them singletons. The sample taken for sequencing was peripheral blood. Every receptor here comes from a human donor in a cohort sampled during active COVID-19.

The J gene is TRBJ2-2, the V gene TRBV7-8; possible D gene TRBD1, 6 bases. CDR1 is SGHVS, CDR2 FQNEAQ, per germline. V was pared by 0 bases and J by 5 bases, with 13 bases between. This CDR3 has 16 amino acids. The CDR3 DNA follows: TGTGCCAGCAGCTTAGCGACCGGACAGCGAACCGGGGAGCTGTTTTTT. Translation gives CASSLATGQRTGELFF.

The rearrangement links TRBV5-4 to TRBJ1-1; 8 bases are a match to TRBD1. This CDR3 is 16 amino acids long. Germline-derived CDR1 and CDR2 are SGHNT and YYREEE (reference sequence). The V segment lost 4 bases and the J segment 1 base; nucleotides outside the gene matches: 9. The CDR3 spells CASSPGGAGRNTEAFF. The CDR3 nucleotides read TGTGCCAGCAGCCCAGGGGGCGCTGGTCGGAACACTGAAGCTTTCTTT.

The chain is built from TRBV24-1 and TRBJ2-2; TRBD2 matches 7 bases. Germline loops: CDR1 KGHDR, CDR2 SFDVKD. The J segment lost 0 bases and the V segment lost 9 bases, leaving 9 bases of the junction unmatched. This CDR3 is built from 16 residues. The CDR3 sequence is CATGEGRSTNTGELFF. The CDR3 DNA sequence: TGTGCCACCGGGGAGGGCAGATCTACGAACACCGGGGAGCTGTTTTTT.

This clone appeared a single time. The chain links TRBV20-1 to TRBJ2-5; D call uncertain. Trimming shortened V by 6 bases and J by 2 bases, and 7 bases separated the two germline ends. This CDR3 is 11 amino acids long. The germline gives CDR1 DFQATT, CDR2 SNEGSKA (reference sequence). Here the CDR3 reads CSASNQETQYF. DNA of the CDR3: TGCAGTGCGTCAAATCAAGAGACCCAGTACTTC.

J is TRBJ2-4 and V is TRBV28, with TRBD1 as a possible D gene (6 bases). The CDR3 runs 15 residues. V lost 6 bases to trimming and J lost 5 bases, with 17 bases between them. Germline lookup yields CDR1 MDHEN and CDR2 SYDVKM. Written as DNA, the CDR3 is TGTGCCAGCAGCCGCCCGACAGGTGGAGAAAACATTCAGTACTTC. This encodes CASSRPTGGENIQYF.

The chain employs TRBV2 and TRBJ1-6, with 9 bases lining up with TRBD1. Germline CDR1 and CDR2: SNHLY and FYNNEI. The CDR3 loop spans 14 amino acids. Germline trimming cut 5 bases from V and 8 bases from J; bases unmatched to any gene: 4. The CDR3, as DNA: TGTGCCAGCAGTAAGACAGGGGGGGATTCACCCCTCCACTTT. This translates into CASSKTGGDSPLHF. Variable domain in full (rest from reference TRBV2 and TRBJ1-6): EPEVTQTPSHQVTQMGQEVILRCVPISNHLYFYWYRQILGQKVEFLVSFYNNEISEKSEIFDDQFSVERPDGSNFTLKIRSTKLEDSAMYFCASSKTGGDSPLHFGNGTRLTVT.

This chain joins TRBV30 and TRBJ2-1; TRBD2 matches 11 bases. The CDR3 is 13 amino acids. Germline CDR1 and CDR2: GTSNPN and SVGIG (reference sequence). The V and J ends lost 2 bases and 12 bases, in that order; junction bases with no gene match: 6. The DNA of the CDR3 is TGTGCCTGGAGTACTAGCGGGGGACTGGGGCAGTTCTTC. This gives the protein CAWSTSGGLGQFF.

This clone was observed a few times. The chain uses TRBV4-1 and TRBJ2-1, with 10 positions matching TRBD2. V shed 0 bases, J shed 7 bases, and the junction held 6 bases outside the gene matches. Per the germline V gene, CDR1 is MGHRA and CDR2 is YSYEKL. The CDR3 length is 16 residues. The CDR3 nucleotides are TGCGCCAGCAGCCAAGATAGGCTAGCGGGGGCAAATGAGCAGTTCTTC. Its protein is CASSQDRLAGANEQFF.

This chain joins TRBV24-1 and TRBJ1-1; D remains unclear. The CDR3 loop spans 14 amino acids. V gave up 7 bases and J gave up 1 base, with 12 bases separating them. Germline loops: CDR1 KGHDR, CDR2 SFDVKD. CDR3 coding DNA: TGTGCCACCAGGGTGGAGGCGCAGAACACTGAAGCTTTCTTT. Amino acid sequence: CATRVEAQNTEAFF.

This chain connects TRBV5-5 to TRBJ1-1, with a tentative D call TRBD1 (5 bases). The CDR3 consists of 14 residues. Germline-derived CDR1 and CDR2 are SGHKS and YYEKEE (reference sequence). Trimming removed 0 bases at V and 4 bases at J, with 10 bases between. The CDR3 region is CASSLVGRATEAFF. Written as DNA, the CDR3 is TGTGCCAGCAGCTTGGTTGGCAGGGCCACTGAAGCTTTCTTT.

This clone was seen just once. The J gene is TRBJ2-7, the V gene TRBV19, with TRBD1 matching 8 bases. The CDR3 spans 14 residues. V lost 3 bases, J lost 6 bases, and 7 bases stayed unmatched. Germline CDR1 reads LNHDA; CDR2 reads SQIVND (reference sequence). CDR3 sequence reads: CASSIRGTGGEQYF. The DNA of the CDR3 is TGTGCCAGTAGTATCCGGGGGACAGGCGGCGAGCAGTACTTC.

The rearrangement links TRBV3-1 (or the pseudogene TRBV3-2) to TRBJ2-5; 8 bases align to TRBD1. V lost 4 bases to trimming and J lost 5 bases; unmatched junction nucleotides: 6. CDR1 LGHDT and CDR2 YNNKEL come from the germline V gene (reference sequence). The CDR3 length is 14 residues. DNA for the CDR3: TGTGCCAGCAGCCTCGGGACAGGCCGGGAGACCCAGTACTTC. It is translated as CASSLGTGRETQYF.

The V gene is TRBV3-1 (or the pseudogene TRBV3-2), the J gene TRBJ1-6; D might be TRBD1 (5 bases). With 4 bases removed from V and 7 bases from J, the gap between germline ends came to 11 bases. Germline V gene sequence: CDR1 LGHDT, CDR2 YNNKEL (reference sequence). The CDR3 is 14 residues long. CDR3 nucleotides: TGTGCCAGCAGCCCCGGACGGGGGAATTCACCCCTCCACTTT. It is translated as CASSPGRGNSPLHF.

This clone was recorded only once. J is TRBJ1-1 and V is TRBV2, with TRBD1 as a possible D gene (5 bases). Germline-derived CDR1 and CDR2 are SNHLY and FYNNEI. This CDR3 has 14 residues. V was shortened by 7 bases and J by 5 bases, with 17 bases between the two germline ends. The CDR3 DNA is TGTGCCAGCATCCCCTGGGACGGGGGGACTGAAGCTTTCTTT. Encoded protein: CASIPWDGGTEAFF. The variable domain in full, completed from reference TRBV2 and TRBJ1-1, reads EPEVTQTPSHQVTQMGQEVILRCVPISNHLYFYWYRQILGQKVEFLVSFYNNEISEKSEIFDDQFSVERPDGSNFTLKIRSTKLEDSAMYFCASIPWDGGTEAFFGQGTRLTVV.

The DNA of the CDR3 is TGTGCCAGCGGTTCCAGCTCTGGAAACACCATATATTTT. Encoded protein: CASGSSSGNTIYF. The rearrangement links TRBV28 to TRBJ1-3; D remains ambiguous. The germline CDR1 and CDR2 sequences are MDHEN and SYDVKM. This CDR3 has 13 amino acids. V was cut by 8 bases and J by 0 bases, with 8 bases left in between. The full variable domain, in which reference TRBV28 and TRBJ1-3 provide the parts outside the CDR3, is DVKVTQSSRYLVKRTGEKVFLECVQDMDHENMFWYRQDPGLGLRLIYFSYDVKMKEKGDIPEGYSVSREKKERFSLILESASTNQTSMYLCASGSSSGNTIYFGEGSWLTVV.

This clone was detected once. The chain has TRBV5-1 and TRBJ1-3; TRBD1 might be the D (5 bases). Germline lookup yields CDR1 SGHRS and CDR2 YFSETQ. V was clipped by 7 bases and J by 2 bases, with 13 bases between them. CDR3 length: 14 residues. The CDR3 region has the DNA TGCGCCAGCGGCGACGGGGGGACTGGAAACACCATATATTTT. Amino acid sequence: CASGDGGTGNTIYF. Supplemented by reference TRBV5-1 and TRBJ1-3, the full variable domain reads KAGVTQTPRYLIKTRGQQVTLSCSPISGHRSVSWYQQTPGQGLQFLFEYFSETQRNKGNFPGRFSGRQFSNSRSEMNVSTLELGDSALYLCASGDGGTGNTIYFGEGSWLTVV.

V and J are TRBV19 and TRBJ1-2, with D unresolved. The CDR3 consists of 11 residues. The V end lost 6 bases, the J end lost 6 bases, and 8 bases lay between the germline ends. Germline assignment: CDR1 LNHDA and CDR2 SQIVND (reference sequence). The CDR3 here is CASRTGDGYTF. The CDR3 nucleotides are TGTGCCAGTAGAACCGGGGATGGCTACACCTTC.

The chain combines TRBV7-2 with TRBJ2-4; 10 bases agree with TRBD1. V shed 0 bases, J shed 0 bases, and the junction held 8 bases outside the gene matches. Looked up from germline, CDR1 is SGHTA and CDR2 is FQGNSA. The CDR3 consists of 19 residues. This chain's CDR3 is CASSLASGTGVLAKNIQYF. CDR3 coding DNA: TGTGCCAGCAGCTTAGCGAGCGGGACAGGGGTACTAGCCAAAAACATTCAGTACTTC.

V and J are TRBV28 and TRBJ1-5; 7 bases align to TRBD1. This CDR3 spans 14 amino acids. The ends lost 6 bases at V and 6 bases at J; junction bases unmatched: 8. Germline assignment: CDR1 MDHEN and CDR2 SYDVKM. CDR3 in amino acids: CASSKGGGTQPQHF. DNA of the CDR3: TGTGCCAGCAGCAAAGGAGGGGGCACTCAGCCCCAGCATTTT.

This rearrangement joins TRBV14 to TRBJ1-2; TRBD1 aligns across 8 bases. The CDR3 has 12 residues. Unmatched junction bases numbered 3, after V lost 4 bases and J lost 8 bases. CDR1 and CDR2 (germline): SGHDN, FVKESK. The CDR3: CASSPGGGGYTF. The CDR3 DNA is TGTGCCAGCAGCCCAGGGGGCGGCGGCTACACCTTC.

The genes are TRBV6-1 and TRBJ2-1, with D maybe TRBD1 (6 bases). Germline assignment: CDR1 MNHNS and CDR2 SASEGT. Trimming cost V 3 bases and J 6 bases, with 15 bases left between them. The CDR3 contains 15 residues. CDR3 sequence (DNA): TGTGCCAGCAGTGACCAAGGGGGAGACTTCAATGAGCAGTTCTTC. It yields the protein CASSDQGGDFNEQFF.

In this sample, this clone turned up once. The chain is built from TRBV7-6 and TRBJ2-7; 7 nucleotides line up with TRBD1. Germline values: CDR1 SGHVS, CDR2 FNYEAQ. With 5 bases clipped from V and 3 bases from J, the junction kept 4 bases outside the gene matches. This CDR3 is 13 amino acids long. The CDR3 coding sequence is TGTGCCAGCAGCCCAGGGACAGACTACGAGCAGTACTTC. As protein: CASSPGTDYEQYF. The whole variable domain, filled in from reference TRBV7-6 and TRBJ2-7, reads GAGVSQSPRYKVTKRGQDVALRCDPISGHVSLYWYRQALGQGPEFLTYFNYEAQQDKSGLPNDRFSAERPEGSISTLTIQRTEQRDSAMYRCASSPGTDYEQYFGPGTRLTVT.

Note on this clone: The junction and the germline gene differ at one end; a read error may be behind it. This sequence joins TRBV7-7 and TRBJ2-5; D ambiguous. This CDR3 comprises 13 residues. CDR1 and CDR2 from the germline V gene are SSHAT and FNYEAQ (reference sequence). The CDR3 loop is CASSTNSGETQYF. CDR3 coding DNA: TGTGCTAGCAGCACAAACAGTGGGGAGACCCAGTACTTC.

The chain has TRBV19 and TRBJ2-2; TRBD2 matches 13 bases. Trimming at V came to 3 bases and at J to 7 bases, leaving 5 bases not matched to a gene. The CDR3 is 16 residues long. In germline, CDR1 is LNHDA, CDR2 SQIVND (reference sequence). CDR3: CASSMEGLAGFGELFF. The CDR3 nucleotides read TGTGCCAGTAGTATGGAGGGACTAGCGGGGTTCGGGGAGCTGTTTTTT. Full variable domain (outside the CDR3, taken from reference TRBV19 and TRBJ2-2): DGGITQSPKYLFRKEGQNVTLSCEQNLNHDAMYWYRQDPGQGLRLIYYSQIVNDFQKGDIAEGYSVSREKKESFPLTVTSAQKNPTAFYLCASSMEGLAGFGELFFGEGSRLTVL.